The 3 T cell receptor beta chains given below trace back to one sample, sequenced in a study of glioma-infiltrating T cells. Amplification of TCR alpha and beta CDR3 regions from RNA used iRepertoire nested multiplex PCR. Each CDR3 protein gets one entry after TCRdb re-called the multiplex PCR reads with MiXCR. The sample holds more than 3,000 distinct CDR3 sequences, roughly 28% seen once. The specimen was glioma tissue, nonneoplastic brain tissue, or PBMCs (not recorded which). These receptor sequences come from a human donor with low-grade glioma or glioblastoma, undergoing nonglioma brain surgery, or in good health (not recorded which).

This clonotype was seen many times. The chain's CDR3 is CASSLGNSRGELFF. The CDR3 DNA reads as TGTGCCAGTAGCCTGGGAAACTCACGAGGGGAGCTGTTTTTT. The genes are TRBV19 and TRBJ2-2; no clear D gene. The CDR3 loop spans 14 amino acids. Germline CDR1 and CDR2: LNHDA and SQIVND (reference sequence). The V gene lost 6 bases and the J gene lost 8 bases, with 16 bases spanning the gap.

This chain connects TRBV6-2 or TRBV6-3 to TRBJ2-1, with 9 bases identical to TRBD2. J gave up 5 bases and V 4 bases, and 12 bases lay outside the gene matches. The CDR3 loop spans 17 amino acids. Germline V gives CDR1 MNHEY, CDR2 SVGEGT. CDR3 DNA sequence: TGTGCCAGCAGTTCCCCAAGCGGGGGGTTACACCACAATGAGCAGTTCTTC. Protein sequence: CASSSPSGGLHHNEQFF.

CDR3 protein: CSACSQRKGTEAFF. CDR3 coding DNA: TGCAGTGCTTGCTCACAGAGGAAGGGCACTGAAGCTTTCTTT. The chain carries TRBV20-1 and TRBJ1-1, with unresolved D. This CDR3 has 14 amino acids. Germline values: CDR1 DFQATT, CDR2 SNEGSKA (reference sequence). V lost 5 bases to trimming and J lost 4 bases, with 17 bases between them.